The entry below gives a single T cell receptor (beta chain) sequence along with its context. The target antigen is unknown. Produced via immunoSEQ multiplex PCR; TCRdb's table is partial and in-frame only. This repertoire shows under 35,000 clones, 75% to 90% found once; its top ten account for about 5.4%. CDR1 and CDR2 (germline): SGHNT, YENEEA. CDR3 length: 15 amino acids. V lost 8 bases, J lost 7 bases, and 8 bases stayed unmatched. This specimen comes from a study of regulatory and conventional T cells in RAG deficiency. The study, taken as a whole, reports: Sorted Omenn CD25-high CD127-low cells may not be bona fide Tregs. RAG-deficient patients showed markedly lower Shannon entropy and higher Simpson indices than control T-cell subsets. Patient subsets had shorter CDR3s; Omenn Treg-Tconv overlap exceeded 85%.

These data were also reused for a study on regulatory T cells. That paper states: Amplification used 52 TRBV primers and 13 TRBJ primers. Skewed V and J usage and few unique V-J pairs marked patient repertoires, most in Tregs.

J is TRBJ1-6 and V is TRBV11-3; 10 bases match TRBD1. The receptor comes from a human donor in good health. Sequencing was carried out using CD8+ T cells sorted from blood. The CDR3 DNA is TGTGCCAGCGCTCAAAGGACAGGGGGGAATTCACCCCTCCACTTT. Translated, it gives CASAQRTGGNSPLHF.